One and the same sample provided the 14 T cell receptor beta chains below, sequenced in a study of breast tumors, draining lymph nodes, adjacent tissues. MiXCR, applied by TCRdb to the multiplex PCR reads, yields one record per CDR3 protein. Of approximately 120,000 distinct CDR3 sequences listed, around 20% are singletons. Axillary draining lymph nodes of breast cancer patients supplied the node samples. The sample taken for sequencing was axillary lymph node tissue. These receptors originate from a female donor with breast cancer. Some clones in this sample may be carry-over from other donors' samples.

This clonotype was seen only a few times. A read error may account for a junction end that differs from germline. The V and J genes are TRBV6-1 and TRBJ2-1; 8 positions agree with TRBD2. The CDR3 contains 17 residues. Germline values: CDR1 MNHNS, CDR2 SASEGT. CDR3 region: CANSERASGFPYNEQFF. The CDR3 DNA is TGTGCCAACAGTGAAAGGGCTAGCGGGTTCCCTTACAATGAGCAGTTCTTC.

This clonotype was seen at least ten times. The chain has TRBV12-3 or TRBV12-4 and TRBJ2-7; weak D call: TRBD2 (7 bases). This CDR3 is built from 12 residues. V lost 3 bases and J lost 6, with 9 bases in between. CDR3 sequence reads: CASSFGGLEQYF. The DNA of the CDR3 is TGTGCCAGCAGTTTCGGGGGGCTCGAGCAGTACTTC.

Only a few counts were recorded for this clonotype. The CDR3 DNA reads TGTGCCAGCAGTTTATCCGGGACAGTCAATGAGCAGTTCTTC. As protein: CASSLSGTVNEQFF. The chain employs TRBV28 and TRBJ2-1; TRBD1 aligns across 7 bases. The V gene end was trimmed by 1 base and the J gene end by 6 bases; junction bases not matched to a gene: 3. The CDR3 sequence is 14 residues long. Germline V gene sequence: CDR1 MDHEN, CDR2 SYDVKM.

In this sample, this clonotype turned up a few times. A much larger clone lies one base from this, so it may be a read error. This rearrangement joins TRBV12-3 or TRBV12-4 to TRBJ2-1, with 9 bases lining up with TRBD2. There are 14 residues in the CDR3. V was clipped by 3 bases and J by 8 bases; unmatched bases: 5. The CDR3 region is CASSLAGGVDEQFF. The CDR3 DNA is TGTGCCAGCAGTTTGGCGGGAGGGGTCGATGAGCAGTTCTTC.

This clonotype has a handful of counts. The chain links TRBV5-1 to TRBJ2-5; tentatively, D is TRBD1 or TRBD2 (5 bases each). CDR3 size: 17 residues. Trimming removed 3 bases at V and 1 base at J, with 19 bases between. Germline CDR1 reads SGHRS; CDR2 reads YFSETQ. The CDR3 DNA is TGCGCCAGCAGCTCGTTTCCCGGGACGGAATTCCAAGAGACCCAGTACTTC. Encoded protein: CASSSFPGTEFQETQYF.

This clonotype was observed many times. The CDR3 is CASSPVTSGRYEQYF. Written as DNA, the CDR3 is TGTGCCAGCAGCCCTGTGACTAGCGGGAGGTACGAGCAGTACTTC. The chain uses TRBV13 and TRBJ2-7; 13 bases fit TRBD2. The CDR3 is 15 residues long. Looked up from germline, CDR1 is PRHDT and CDR2 is FYEKMQ (reference sequence). The V gene end was trimmed by 5 bases and the J gene end by 4 bases; junction bases not matched to a gene: 5.

This clonotype was observed at least ten times. J is TRBJ1-2 and V is TRBV10-3, with 9 nucleotides matching TRBD1. This CDR3 region has 12 residues. Trimming took 11 bases from V and 4 from J; bases not matched to a gene: 5. The germline V gene has CDR1 ENHRY and CDR2 SYGVKD. CDR3 region: CASLDRGYGYTF. The CDR3 DNA reads as TGTGCCTCCTTGGACAGGGGCTATGGCTACACCTTC.

CDR3 in DNA: TGTGCCAGCAGCTTGCAGGGGTTAAACTATGGCTACACCTTC. Translation: CASSLQGLNYGYTF. The chain joins TRBV5-6 to TRBJ1-2; the D gene is possibly TRBD1 (6 bases). The CDR3 is 14 amino acids. Germline V gene lookup returns CDR1 SGHDT and CDR2 YYEEEE. Trimming removed 1 base from V and 2 bases from J, with 9 bases in between.

This clonotype was detected many times. The chain uses TRBV10-3 and TRBJ2-6, with D perhaps TRBD2 (5 bases). V was pared by 1 base and J by 4 bases, with 11 bases between. Germline CDR1 reads ENHRY; CDR2 reads SYGVKD. The CDR3 loop spans 16 amino acids. The DNA of the CDR3 is TGTGCCATCAGTGAGTTTGAGGGATCCGGGGCCAACGTCCTGACTTTC. Its translation is CAISEFEGSGANVLTF.

This clonotype came up many times. The gene calls are TRBV7-3 and TRBJ2-3; D ambiguous. Germline V CDR1 and CDR2: SGHTA, FQGTGA. CDR3 length equals 13 residues. The V end lost 1 base, the J end lost 1 base, and 3 bases lay between the germline ends. The DNA of the CDR3 is TGTGCCAGCAGCTTAAGCGGCACAGATACGCAGTATTTT. It translates to CASSLSGTDTQYF. Complete variable domain (other parts from reference TRBV7-3 and TRBJ2-3): GAGVSQTPSNKVTEKGKYVELRCDPISGHTALYWYRQSLGQGPEFLIYFQGTGAADDSGLPNDRFFAVRPEGSVSTLKIQRTERGDSAVYLCASSLSGTDTQYFGPGTRLTVL.

This clonotype was found many times. The chain combines TRBV20-1 with TRBJ2-3; tentatively, D is TRBD2 (5 bases). CDR1 and CDR2 (germline): DFQATT, SNEGSKA (reference sequence). V dropped 1 base and J dropped 5 bases, with 13 bases sitting between them. This CDR3 has 14 residues. CDR3 sequence (DNA): TGCAGTGCTAGAGCTAGAAGTACTAGAGATACGCAGTATTTT. As protein: CSARARSTRDTQYF.

This clonotype was counted many times. J is TRBJ2-7 and V is TRBV10-3, with D possibly matching TRBD2 (5 bases). CDR1 and CDR2 from the germline V gene are ENHRY and SYGVKD. The CDR3 covers 14 residues. Trimming removed 0 bases from V and 6 bases from J, with 12 bases in between. CDR3 coding DNA: TGTGCCATCAGTGAGTCTTCGGGGTCTTTCGAGCAGTACTTC. This encodes CAISESSGSFEQYF.

On this clonotype itself: Given a much more abundant clone one base away, this may be a read error. The V call is TRBV11-1, the J call TRBJ2-2, with a weak D call TRBD1 (5 bases). The CDR3 has 16 amino acids. Trimming shortened V by 8 bases and J by 0 bases, and 16 bases separated the two germline ends. Germline V lookup: CDR1 SGHAT, CDR2 FQDESV (reference sequence). The CDR3 nucleotides read TGTGCCAGCGGCCCTACGACAGCGACGAACACCGGGGAGCTGTTTTTT. This codes for CASGPTTATNTGELFF.

This chain links TRBV28 with TRBJ2-5; TRBD1 or TRBD2 may be the D gene (5 bases each). The germline V gene has CDR1 MDHEN and CDR2 SYDVKM. This CDR3 is built from 13 residues. Trimming shortened V by 6 bases and J by 3 bases, and 11 bases separated the two germline ends. The CDR3 DNA sequence: TGTGCCAGCAGGGCCGGGACCAAAGAGACCCAGTACTTC. Translated, it gives CASRAGTKETQYF.